This TCR beta chain emerged from a study of T cell clonality in common variable immunodeficiency. Study-wide points: CVID subjects shared fewer TCRbeta clones than healthy controls did. Common variable immunodeficiency TCR beta sequences reportedly had fewer deletions and N-nucleotide insertions.

Produced via immunoSEQ multiplex PCR; TCRdb's table is partial and in-frame only. The record shows more than 55,000 clones for this sample, with no singletons present. This clone has ten or more counts. Its antigen is as yet unknown. Heparinized whole blood, roughly 4.5 to 8 ml, came from each donor. The sequence was collected from a person aged 18 to 75 in good health. Sequenced input: peripheral blood mononuclear cells.

CDR3 sequence reads: CASSKTGNTGELFF. The CDR3 DNA, read in part, is TGTGCCAGTAGTAAAACAGGGAACACCGGGGAG. This chain connects TRBV19 to TRBJ2-2; tentatively, D is TRBD1 (5 bases). The sequence runs out 3 residues before the end of the CDR3; the remainder is reconstructed from the germline J gene. Trimming shortened V by 4 bases and J by 1 base, and 7 bases separated the two germline ends. From germline, CDR1 is LNHDA and CDR2 SQIVND (reference sequence). This CDR3 is built from 14 residues.